One sample yielded the 26 T cell receptor beta chains listed below, sequenced in a study of blood T cell repertoires in COVID-19. Repertoires were generated with immunoSEQ multiplex PCR, while TCRdb's copy carries only in-frame clones and drops some. The data contain about 100,000 clones, approximately 86% of them seen just once; the ten biggest clones take up 1.7%. Sequenced material: peripheral blood. Every receptor here comes from a man older than 75 with acute or convalescent COVID-19.

The chain has TRBV3-1 (or the pseudogene TRBV3-2) and TRBJ2-5, with 7 nucleotides matching TRBD2. CDR3 length equals 14 residues. CDR1 is LGHDT and CDR2 is YNNKEL in the germline V gene (reference sequence). V was clipped by 1 base and J by 5 bases; unmatched bases: 4. The CDR3 region has the DNA TGTGCCAGCAGCCAAGGGGGGGGGTTGGAGACCCAGTACTTC. Protein sequence: CASSQGGGLETQYF.

This chain uses TRBV5-4 with TRBJ2-1; tentative D call: TRBD2 (5 bases). Germline loops: CDR1 SGHNT, CDR2 YYREEE (reference sequence). This CDR3 has 16 amino acids. V was trimmed by 0 bases and J by 0 bases, leaving 10 bases between them. CDR3 nucleotides: TGTGCCAGCAGCTTGGGGGTCAGCGGCTCCTACAATGAGCAGTTCTTC. It specifies CASSLGVSGSYNEQFF.

The chain is built from TRBV6-5 and TRBJ1-4, with D possibly TRBD1 on 5 matching bases. The germline V gene encodes CDR1 MNHEY and CDR2 SVGAGI. V dropped 0 bases and J dropped 3 bases, with 8 bases sitting between them. The length of the CDR3 is 15 residues. CDR3 nucleotides: TGTGCCAGCAGTTACTCCAGGGTACCTAATGAAAAACTGTTTTTT. Translated: CASSYSRVPNEKLFF.

This clone was detected only a few times. The genes are TRBV10-3 and TRBJ2-3; D gene unclear. The germline V and J ends were trimmed by 4 bases and 4 bases, with 3 bases remaining between them. Germline V gene lookup returns CDR1 ENHRY and CDR2 SYGVKD. The CDR3 has 11 residues. The CDR3, as DNA: TGTGCCATCAGTGCAGCAGATACGCAGTATTTT. Translating it yields CAISAADTQYF.

V usage is TRBV7-2 and J usage is TRBJ2-7; possibly TRBD2 for D (6 bases). Trimming removed 1 base at V and 3 bases at J, with 10 bases between. The germline V gene has CDR1 SGHTA and CDR2 FQGNSA. The CDR3 covers 14 residues. CDR3 residues: CASSLGDWNYEQYF. Written as DNA, the CDR3 is TGTGCCAGCAGCTTAGGGGACTGGAACTACGAGCAGTACTTC.

This clone showed up just a few times. V usage is TRBV29-1 and J usage is TRBJ2-7; 9 bases fit TRBD2. This CDR3 is built from 13 residues. CDR1 is SQVTM and CDR2 is ANQGSEA in the germline V gene. J gave up 4 bases and V 3 bases, and 4 bases lay outside the gene matches. The CDR3 here is CSVDSGSRYEQYF. For the CDR3, the DNA is TGCAGCGTTGATAGCGGGAGTAGGTACGAGCAGTACTTC.

The CDR3 region has the DNA TGTGCCAGCAGCGGAATAGCGGGATCCTACAATGAGCAGTTCTTC. Translated: CASSGIAGSYNEQFF. V gene TRBV9 combines with J gene TRBJ2-1; 8 nucleotides line up with TRBD2. Losses at the gene ends were 3 bases for V and 1 base for J; bases not matched to a gene: 3. Germline assignment: CDR1 SGDLS and CDR2 YYNGEE. This CDR3 is 15 amino acids long.

CDR3 DNA sequence: TGTGCCAGCAGTTACAGGGGCTATGGCTACACCTTC. Its protein product is CASSYRGYGYTF. The chain recombines TRBV6-5 with TRBJ1-2; TRBD1 is a possible D gene (5 bases). Per the germline V gene, CDR1 is MNHEY and CDR2 is SVGAGI. Trimming stripped 2 bases from V and 4 bases from J, with 5 bases between. The CDR3 is 12 residues long.

This clone was counted only a few times. This rearrangement joins TRBV7-2 to TRBJ1-1; 8 bases fit TRBD1. The CDR3 length is 16 residues. CDR1 SGHTA and CDR2 FQGNSA come from the germline V gene. The junction had 9 bases not matched to a gene; V was cut back by 5 bases and J by 1 base. The CDR3 sequence is CASSPPGRGPNTEAFF. For the CDR3, the DNA is TGTGCCAGCAGCCCACCGGGCAGGGGGCCGAACACTGAAGCTTTCTTT.

Concerning this clone: One end of the junction varies from germline; a read error may be responsible. The J gene is TRBJ2-1, the V gene TRBV7-9; 14 bases are a match to TRBD2. From germline, CDR1 is SEHNR and CDR2 FQNEAQ (reference sequence). The CDR3 consists of 18 residues. The CDR3 protein is CASSQGTSGSFGYNEQFF. The CDR3 nucleotides are TGTGCCAGCAGCCAAGGGACTAGCGGGAGTTTTGGTTACAACGAGCAGTTCTTC.

This rearrangement joins TRBV2 to TRBJ1-1; 10 bases map to TRBD1. The CDR3 has 18 amino acids. J was trimmed by 0 bases and V by 0 bases; bases with no gene match: 7. Germline V CDR1 and CDR2: SNHLY, FYNNEI. This chain's CDR3 is CASSEAGPGQGLNTEAFF. Here the CDR3 DNA reads TGTGCCAGCAGTGAAGCGGGACCGGGACAGGGGTTGAACACTGAAGCTTTCTTT.

This clone was detected only once. The chain combines TRBV30 with TRBJ2-2; 11 bases align to TRBD1. Germline V gene sequence: CDR1 GTSNPN, CDR2 SVGIG (reference sequence). The CDR3 is made up of 17 amino acids. V gave up 4 bases and J gave up 6 bases; unmatched junction bases: 13. The CDR3 DNA is TGTGCCTGGAATCCGGGACAGGGGGTATATGGGTCCGGGGAGCTGTTTTTT. It translates to CAWNPGQGVYGSGELFF.

Only one count was recorded for this clone. The chain uses TRBV7-2 and TRBJ1-2, with D possibly matching TRBD1 (5 bases). V was cut by 4 bases and J by 12 bases, with 24 bases left in between. CDR1 is SGHTA and CDR2 is FQGNSA in the germline V gene. The CDR3 is made up of 15 amino acids. CDR3 amino acids: CASSSFTGGDRVDTF. The CDR3 region has the DNA TGTGCCAGCAGCTCGTTTACGGGGGGAGATAGGGTGGACACCTTC. The full variable domain, in which reference TRBV7-2 and TRBJ1-2 provide the parts outside the CDR3, is GAGVSQSPSNKVTEKGKDVELRCDPISGHTALYWYRQSLGQGLEFLIYFQGNSAPDKSGLPSDRFSAERTGGSVSTLTIQRTQQEDSAVYLCASSSFTGGDRVDTFGSGTRLTVV.

The chain joins TRBV27 to TRBJ2-7; 11 bases fit TRBD2. Trimming took 7 bases from V and 3 from J; bases not matched to a gene: 8. Germline lookup yields CDR1 MNHEY and CDR2 SMNVEV (reference sequence). The CDR3 spans 15 residues. CDR3: CASNPGLAALYEQYF. In DNA, the CDR3 is TGTGCCAGCAATCCGGGACTAGCGGCACTCTACGAGCAGTACTTC.

This chain uses TRBV27 with TRBJ2-7; possible D gene TRBD2, 6 bases. This CDR3 has 13 residues. CDR1 is MNHEY and CDR2 is SMNVEV in the germline V gene (reference sequence). Trimming pared 6 bases from V and 2 bases from J, leaving 11 bases between. In DNA, the CDR3 is TGTGCCAGCAGGGGTAGCGGAGCCTACGAGCAGTACTTC. Translated, it gives CASRGSGAYEQYF.

V is TRBV28 and J is TRBJ2-2, with 14 bases lining up with TRBD2. Per the germline V gene, CDR1 is MDHEN and CDR2 is SYDVKM. The CDR3 contains 19 residues. Trimming removed 6 bases from V and 5 bases from J; junction bases left unmatched: 14. The CDR3 DNA reads as TGTGCCAGCAGACCCCTACCAGGACTAGCGGGAGGCCGGACCGGGGAGCTGTTTTTT. It encodes CASRPLPGLAGGRTGELFF.

This clone has only a few counts. CDR3 protein: CASTTGRSPLHF. CDR3 in DNA: TGTGCCAGCACGACAGGCAGATCACCCCTCCACTTT. This chain joins TRBV2 and TRBJ1-6; weak D call: TRBD1 (6 bases). Germline CDR1 is SNHLY and CDR2 is FYNNEI. CDR3 length: 12 amino acids. Trimming stripped 7 bases from V and 10 bases from J, with 11 bases between.

This clone appeared a single time. The chain carries TRBV28 and TRBJ1-1; D remains ambiguous. CDR3 size: 12 residues. V was pared by 6 bases and J by 11 bases, with 16 bases between. Germline loops: CDR1 MDHEN, CDR2 SYDVKM. The CDR3 loop reads CASRPSTWEAFF. The CDR3, as DNA: TGTGCCAGCAGACCCTCGACCTGGGAGGCTTTCTTT.

CDR3 loop: CASSQSLRTGLNGLHYEQYF. For the CDR3, the DNA is TGCGCCAGCAGTCAATCGTTACGGACAGGGTTAAATGGTCTTCATTACGAGCAGTACTTC. The chain uses TRBV23-1 and TRBJ2-7; 8 nucleotides align to TRBD1. TRBV23-1 is an ORF, and what it does is uncertain. The CDR3 has 20 residues. Trimming cost V 0 bases and J 4 bases; bases outside gene matches: 20.

The chain combines TRBV10-3 with TRBJ2-2; D possibly corresponds to TRBD2 (6 bases). Trimming took 0 bases from V and 6 from J, leaving 17 bases between them. The CDR3 runs to 17 residues. Germline V gene sequence: CDR1 ENHRY, CDR2 SYGVKD. CDR3 in amino acids: CAISESRTLGGAGELFF. In DNA form, the CDR3 reads TGTGCCATCAGTGAGTCGAGAACACTTGGAGGGGCCGGGGAGCTGTTTTTT.

This clone was seen a single time. CDR3 coding DNA: TGTGCCACCAGCAGAGTCCTCACAGATACGCAGTATTTT. Amino acid sequence: CATSRVLTDTQYF. The V call is TRBV15, the J call TRBJ2-3; the D is unclear. CDR3 length: 13 residues. The germline CDR1 and CDR2 sequences are LNHNV and YYDKDF (reference sequence). Trimming shortened V by 1 base and J by 2 bases, and 4 bases separated the two germline ends.

This sequence joins TRBV7-9 and TRBJ2-7; perhaps TRBD2 as D (6 bases). CDR1 SEHNR and CDR2 FQNEAQ come from the germline V gene (reference sequence). Trimming stripped 5 bases from V and 0 bases from J, with 14 bases between. The CDR3 has 15 residues. The CDR3 DNA sequence: TGTGCCAGCAGCCGCCTCGCCGGGGGCTCCTACGAGCAGTACTTC. Translation gives CASSRLAGGSYEQYF.

V and J are TRBV19 and TRBJ2-2, with D possibly matching TRBD1 (6 bases). The CDR3 runs 16 residues. Germline CDR1 LNHDA, CDR2 SQIVND (reference sequence). Trimming took 4 bases from V and 2 from J, leaving 14 bases between them. The CDR3 nucleotides read TGTGCCAGTAGTAGTTCCGGGACAACTAACACCGGGGAGCTGTTTTTT. Amino acid sequence: CASSSSGTTNTGELFF.

The chain uses TRBV6-1 and TRBJ2-5; D possibly corresponds to TRBD1 (5 bases). Germline values: CDR1 MNHNS, CDR2 SASEGT. The CDR3 loop spans 15 amino acids. V was pared by 0 bases and J by 4 bases, with 12 bases between. The chain's CDR3 is CASSEAYDSGETQYF. DNA of the CDR3: TGTGCCAGCAGTGAAGCCTACGACAGTGGAGAGACCCAGTACTTC.

The chain couples TRBV6-5 to TRBJ2-1, with 9 bases lining up with TRBD2. The CDR3 consists of 16 residues. Germline V gene lookup returns CDR1 MNHEY and CDR2 SVGAGI. V was clipped by 4 bases and J by 1 base; unmatched bases: 5. The DNA for the CDR3 is TGTGCCAGCAGTTCCCCGGCGGGAGGGTCCTACAATGAGCAGTTCTTC. Translated: CASSSPAGGSYNEQFF.

Remarks on this clone: Other DNA sequences in the sample encode the same CDR3. The genes are TRBV28 and TRBJ1-2; D not certain. Trimming took 4 bases from V and 2 from J, leaving 2 bases between them. This CDR3 has 11 residues. Germline values: CDR1 MDHEN, CDR2 SYDVKM. This chain's CDR3 is CASSSNYGYTF. The CDR3 bases are TGTGCCAGCAGTTCGAACTATGGCTACACCTTC.